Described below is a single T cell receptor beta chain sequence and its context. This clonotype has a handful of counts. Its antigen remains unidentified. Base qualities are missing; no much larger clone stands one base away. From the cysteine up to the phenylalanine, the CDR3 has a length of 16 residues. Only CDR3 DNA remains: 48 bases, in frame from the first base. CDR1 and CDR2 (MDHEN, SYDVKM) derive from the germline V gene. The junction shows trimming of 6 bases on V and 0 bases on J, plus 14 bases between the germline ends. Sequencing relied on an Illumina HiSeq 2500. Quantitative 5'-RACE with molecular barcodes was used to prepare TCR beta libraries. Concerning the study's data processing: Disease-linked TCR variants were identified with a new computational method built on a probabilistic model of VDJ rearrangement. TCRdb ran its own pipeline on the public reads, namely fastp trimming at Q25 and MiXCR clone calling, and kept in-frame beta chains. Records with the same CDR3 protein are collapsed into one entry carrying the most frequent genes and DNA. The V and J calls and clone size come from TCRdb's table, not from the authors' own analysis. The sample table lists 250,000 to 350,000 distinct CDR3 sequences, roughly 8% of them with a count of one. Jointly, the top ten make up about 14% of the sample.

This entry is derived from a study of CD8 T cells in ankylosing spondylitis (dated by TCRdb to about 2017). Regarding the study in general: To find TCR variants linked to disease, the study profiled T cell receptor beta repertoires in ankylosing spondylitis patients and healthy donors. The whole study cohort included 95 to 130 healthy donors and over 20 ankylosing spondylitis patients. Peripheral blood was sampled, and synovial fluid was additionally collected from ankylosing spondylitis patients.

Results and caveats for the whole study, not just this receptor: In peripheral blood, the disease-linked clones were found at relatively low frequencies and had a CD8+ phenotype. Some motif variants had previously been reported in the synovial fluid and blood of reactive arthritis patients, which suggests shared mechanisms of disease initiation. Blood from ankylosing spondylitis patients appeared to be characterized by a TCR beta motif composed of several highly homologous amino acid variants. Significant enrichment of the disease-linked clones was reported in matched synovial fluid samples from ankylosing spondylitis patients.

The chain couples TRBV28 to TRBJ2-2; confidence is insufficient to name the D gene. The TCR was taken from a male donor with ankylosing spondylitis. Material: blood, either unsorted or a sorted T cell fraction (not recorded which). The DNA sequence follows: TGTGCCAGCAGCCCAAAGAGGCCTTCGAACACCGGGGAGCTGTTTTTT. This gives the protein CASSPKRPSNTGELFF.